This T cell receptor (beta chain) was found in a study of cytomegalovirus exposure and HLA in healthy donors. This CDR3 comprises 15 residues. Germline values: CDR1 KGHSH, CDR2 LQKENI. Deletions cut 0 bases from V and 0 bases from J, with 8 bases between. This PCR relied on a set of 60 Vbeta primers and 13 Jbeta primers. Profiling relied on immunoSEQ multiplex PCR, and the TCRdb table lists in-frame clones only, not all of them. With more than 200,000 clones in the sample, the ten largest clones hold around 0.95%. The rearrangement uses TRBV18 and TRBJ1-2; D gene uncertain. The sequence derives from a woman in her 30s in good health and CMV-seropositive. What was sequenced was PBMCs. CDR3 DNA: TGTGCCAGCTCACCACCAAACAGAGCTAACTATGGCTACACCTTC. Protein sequence: CASSPPNRANYGYTF.